The 26 T cell receptor beta chains below were found in one sample sequenced in a study of T-cell memory formation after mild COVID-19. TCRdb fed the 5' RACE reads into MiXCR, producing one record per CDR3 protein. The sample carries about 400,000 distinct CDR3 sequences, roughly 15% recorded once. Specimen: PBMCs or a T cell subset sorted from them (not recorded which). These receptors all come from a man in his late teens or twenties who had mild COVID-19 (a few samples of this study predate the infection). Cell type and time point are not known.

This clonotype appeared many times. The V call is TRBV6-1, the J call TRBJ1-3; D is possibly TRBD1 (5 bases). The CDR3 consists of 16 residues. Germline lookup yields CDR1 MNHNS and CDR2 SASEGT. Trimming took 0 bases from V and 2 from J, leaving 11 bases between them. CDR3 residues: CASSEARGLAGNTIYF. In DNA form, the CDR3 reads TGTGCCAGCAGTGAAGCGAGGGGATTAGCTGGAAACACCATATATTTT.

There are a few counts of this clonotype. The V gene is TRBV7-9, the J gene TRBJ2-3; D possibly matches TRBD1 or TRBD2 (7 bases each). CDR3 length: 20 amino acids. Trimming took 3 bases from V and 0 from J, leaving 25 bases between them. Germline V gives CDR1 SEHNR, CDR2 FQNEAQ (reference sequence). The CDR3 region is CASSFPGGLAEETSTDTQYF. Written as DNA, the CDR3 is TGTGCCAGCAGCTTCCCAGGGGGGCTAGCGGAAGAAACTAGCACAGATACGCAGTATTTT. Drawing the rest from reference TRBV7-9 and TRBJ2-3, the complete variable domain is DTGVSQNPRHKITKRGQNVTFRCDPISEHNRLYWYRQTLGQGPEFLTYFQNEAQLEKSRLLSDRFSAERPKGSFSTLEIQRTEQGDSAMYLCASSFPGGLAEETSTDTQYFGPGTRLTVL.

This clonotype came up a few times. The chain has TRBV5-1 and TRBJ1-6; 9 bases align to TRBD1. The ends lost 4 bases at V and 9 bases at J; junction bases unmatched: 8. CDR1 is SGHRS, CDR2 YFSETQ, per germline. This CDR3 comprises 15 residues. The CDR3 sequence: CASSPRTGEGSPLHF. For the CDR3, the DNA is TGCGCCAGCAGCCCCAGGACAGGGGAGGGTTCACCCCTCCACTTT. Full variable domain (remainder filled in from reference TRBV5-1 and TRBJ1-6): KAGVTQTPRYLIKTRGQQVTLSCSPISGHRSVSWYQQTPGQGLQFLFEYFSETQRNKGNFPGRFSGRQFSNSRSEMNVSTLELGDSALYLCASSPRTGEGSPLHFGNGTRLTVT.

This clonotype was detected a few times. The J gene is TRBJ2-1, the V gene TRBV14; D gene ambiguous. Germline lookup yields CDR1 SGHDN and CDR2 FVKESK. This CDR3 is 13 amino acids long. V lost 0 bases, J lost 6 bases, and 6 bases lay in between. CDR3 region: CASSQDVLNEQFF. The DNA of the CDR3 is TGTGCCAGCAGCCAAGATGTTCTCAATGAGCAGTTCTTC. Full variable domain (rest looked up from reference TRBV14 and TRBJ2-1): EAGVTQFPSHSVIEKGQTVTLRCDPISGHDNLYWYRRVMGKEIKFLLHFVKESKQDESGMPNNRFLAERTGGTYSTLKVQPAELEDSGVYFCASSQDVLNEQFFGPGTRLTVL.

The V gene is TRBV6-2 or TRBV6-3, the J gene TRBJ2-1; D assignment may be TRBD1 or TRBD2 (5 bases each). The germline V gene encodes CDR1 MNHEY and CDR2 SVGEGT. This CDR3 has 12 amino acids. Trimming removed 6 bases from V and 8 bases from J, with 11 bases in between. The CDR3 DNA sequence: TGTGCCAGCAGCTTGGGACCCTATGAGCAGTTCTTC. The encoded protein is CASSLGPYEQFF.

There are a few counts of this clonotype. This chain connects TRBV10-3 to TRBJ1-1, with 7 bases lining up with TRBD1. The CDR3 is made up of 15 amino acids. The V gene end was trimmed by 5 bases and the J gene end by 4 bases; junction bases not matched to a gene: 10. Germline V gene data show CDR1 as ENHRY and CDR2 as SYGVKD. CDR3: CAISPKDRERTEAFF. The DNA for the CDR3 is TGTGCCATCAGTCCAAAAGACAGGGAACGCACTGAAGCTTTCTTT.

The rearrangement links TRBV20-1 to TRBJ1-2; D is ambiguous. Germline loops: CDR1 DFQATT, CDR2 SNEGSKA (reference sequence). Trimming removed 3 bases from V and 2 bases from J, with 10 bases in between. This CDR3 comprises 13 residues. The CDR3 reads CSASSLGNYGYTF. The CDR3 DNA reads TGCAGTGCTAGTAGTCTGGGGAACTATGGCTACACCTTC.

This clonotype was seen only once. CDR3 protein: CSALSDSNQPQHF. The CDR3 region has the DNA TGCAGTGCCCTAAGCGATAGCAATCAGCCCCAGCATTTT. The chain has TRBV20-1 and TRBJ1-5; D is ambiguous. The germline CDR1 and CDR2 sequences are DFQATT and SNEGSKA (reference sequence). Trimming took 6 bases from V and 0 from J, leaving 9 bases between them. The CDR3 loop spans 13 amino acids.

The chain links TRBV15 to TRBJ2-5; D not resolved. CDR1 and CDR2 (germline): LNHNV, YYDKDF (reference sequence). V lost 4 bases and J 2 bases, leaving 11 bases between the germline ends. The CDR3 has 14 residues. DNA of the CDR3: TGTGCCACCAGCAAAGGGTCATTTCAAGAGACCCAGTACTTC. This encodes CATSKGSFQETQYF. Filled out from reference TRBV15 and TRBJ2-5, the complete variable domain reads DAMVIQNPRYQVTQFGKPVTLSCSQTLNHNVMYWYQQKSSQAPKLLFHYYDKDFNNEADTPDNFQSRRPNTSFCFLDIRSPGLGDTAMYLCATSKGSFQETQYFGPGTRLLVL.

V gene TRBV28 combines with J gene TRBJ2-2; no reliable D call. V was cut by 7 bases and J by 0 bases, with 9 bases left in between. The germline V gene has CDR1 MDHEN and CDR2 SYDVKM. The length of the CDR3 is 14 residues. The CDR3 DNA sequence: TGTGCCAGCATTAGAACATCGAACACCGGGGAGCTGTTTTTT. It encodes CASIRTSNTGELFF.

The chain couples TRBV6-2 or TRBV6-3 to TRBJ1-1, with 10 bases identical to TRBD1. The CDR3 is made up of 14 amino acids. The J segment lost 10 bases and the V segment lost 4 bases, leaving 9 bases of the junction unmatched. Germline CDR1 is MNHEY and CDR2 is SVGEGT. CDR3 sequence reads: CASSSGRQGARAFF. The CDR3 nucleotides read TGTGCCAGCAGTTCGGGAAGACAGGGGGCGAGAGCTTTCTTT.

This clonotype turned up a few times. CDR3 sequence reads: CASSFGGLYEQYV. In DNA form, the CDR3 reads TGTGCCAGCAGTTTCGGGGGCCTCTACGAGCAGTACGTC. The gene calls are TRBV6-2 or TRBV6-3 and TRBJ2-7; the D call may be TRBD1 or TRBD2 (6 bases each). The CDR3 runs to 13 residues. V was trimmed by 4 bases and J by 3 bases, leaving 10 bases between them. Germline lookup yields CDR1 MNHEY and CDR2 SVGEGT.

This clonotype was seen only a few times. The chain combines TRBV7-6 with TRBJ2-7; 10 nucleotides match TRBD1. Germline CDR1 SGHVS, CDR2 FNYEAQ. CDR3 size: 15 residues. After removal of 1 base from V and 3 bases from J, the junction contained 3 bases not matched to a gene. CDR3 in amino acids: CASSLGGQGIYEQYF. CDR3 DNA sequence: TGTGCCAGCAGCTTAGGGGGACAGGGGATCTACGAGCAGTACTTC.

This chain connects TRBV20-1 to TRBJ2-3; D ambiguous. Trimming removed 6 bases at V and 3 bases at J, with 16 bases between. The CDR3 has 14 amino acids. Germline lookup yields CDR1 DFQATT and CDR2 SNEGSKA (reference sequence). CDR3 DNA: TGCAGTGCCCGAAAACTTGTAAAGACAGATACGCAGTATTTT. Its translation is CSARKLVKTDTQYF.

The chain has TRBV5-1 and TRBJ2-3; possible D gene TRBD2, 7 bases. The germline CDR1 and CDR2 sequences are SGHRS and YFSETQ. The CDR3 extends over 17 amino acids. V was pared by 4 bases and J by 3 bases, with 21 bases between. CDR3 protein: CASSPGSGGQGTDTQYF. The CDR3 bases are TGCGCCAGCAGCCCTGGATCGGGGGGCCAGGGGACAGATACGCAGTATTTT. Supplemented by reference TRBV5-1 and TRBJ2-3, the full variable domain reads KAGVTQTPRYLIKTRGQQVTLSCSPISGHRSVSWYQQTPGQGLQFLFEYFSETQRNKGNFPGRFSGRQFSNSRSEMNVSTLELGDSALYLCASSPGSGGQGTDTQYFGPGTRLTVL.

This clonotype was observed at least ten times. The V gene is TRBV5-1, the J gene TRBJ1-1; TRBD1 matches at 7 bases. CDR1 is SGHRS and CDR2 is YFSETQ in the germline V gene. The CDR3 extends over 15 amino acids. V lost 3 bases and J lost 1; bases outside the gene matches: 6. CDR3 in DNA: TGCGCCAGCAGCTCCAGGGGGGCAGGGAACACTGAAGCTTTCTTT. Residues: CASSSRGAGNTEAFF.

This clonotype was recorded a few times. V usage is TRBV4-3 and J usage is TRBJ2-5; D gene unclear. Germline lookup yields CDR1 LGHNA and CDR2 YSLEER. The length of the CDR3 is 15 residues. Trimming shortened V by 0 bases and J by 4 bases, and 12 bases separated the two germline ends. CDR3 nucleotides: TGCGCCAGCAGCCAAGATCTACAGAGGCTAGAGACCCAGTACTTC. It translates to CASSQDLQRLETQYF.

The chain links TRBV7-8 to TRBJ2-4; D is undetermined. Trimming stripped 5 bases from V and 7 bases from J, with 12 bases between. The germline gives CDR1 SGHVS, CDR2 FQNEAQ. The CDR3 contains 13 residues. In DNA, the CDR3 is TGTGCCAGCAGCGGATTCAGGTCGAACATTCAGTACTTC. Its translation is CASSGFRSNIQYF. The full variable domain, in which reference TRBV7-8 and TRBJ2-4 provide the parts outside the CDR3, is GAGVSQSPRYKVAKRGQDVALRCDPISGHVSLFWYQQALGQGPEFLTYFQNEAQLDKSGLPSDRFFAERPEGSVSTLKIQRTQQEDSAVYLCASSGFRSNIQYFGAGTRLSVL.

This clonotype was observed a few times. This chain uses TRBV20-1 with TRBJ1-1; perhaps TRBD1 as D (5 bases). The CDR3 contains 13 residues. V lost 6 bases and J lost 0, with 11 bases in between. Germline V CDR1 and CDR2: DFQATT, SNEGSKA (reference sequence). The CDR3 DNA is TGCAGTGCGACGGGACTGGTGAACACTGAAGCTTTCTTT. It encodes CSATGLVNTEAFF.

This chain links TRBV12-3 or TRBV12-4 with TRBJ2-1; D is uncertain. Trimming took off 7 bases at V and 4 bases at J, with 17 bases between the two ends. CDR3 length: 15 residues. The CDR3 nucleotides read TGTGCCAGCATGCTACACCCGCCGACTTACAATGAGCAGTTCTTC. It is translated as CASMLHPPTYNEQFF.

This clonotype has only a few counts. The chain uses TRBV28 and TRBJ2-2, with 10 positions matching TRBD1. Trimming cost V 2 bases and J 5 bases; bases outside gene matches: 5. Per the germline V gene, CDR1 is MDHEN and CDR2 is SYDVKM. The CDR3 runs to 16 residues. The CDR3, as DNA: TGTGCCAGCAGTTTAGCGGGACAGGGGACGACCGGGGAGCTGTTTTTT. Amino acids: CASSLAGQGTTGELFF.

A few counts support this clonotype. The chain couples TRBV29-1 to TRBJ1-2; possibly TRBD1 for D (6 bases). CDR3 size: 12 residues. Trimming took off 3 bases at V and 6 bases at J, with 11 bases between the two ends. Germline V gene data show CDR1 as SQVTM and CDR2 as ANQGSEA. The CDR3 region is CSVDGQLDGYTF. DNA for the CDR3: TGCAGCGTTGATGGACAGCTTGATGGCTACACCTTC. The whole variable domain, remainder taken from reference TRBV29-1 and TRBJ1-2, is SAVISQKPSRDICQRGTSLTIQCQVDSQVTMMFWYRQQPGQSLTLIATANQGSEATYESGFVIDKFPISRPNLTFSTLTVSNMSPEDSSIYLCSVDGQLDGYTFGSGTRLTVV.

This clonotype occurred a few times. The rearrangement uses TRBV7-2 and TRBJ1-5; D not resolved. Trimming left V 8 bases short and J 0 bases short, with 11 bases between. The CDR3 is made up of 14 amino acids. CDR1 SGHTA and CDR2 FQGNSA come from the germline V gene. This chain's CDR3 is CASSGLNSNQPQHF. The CDR3 DNA follows: TGTGCCAGCTCCGGACTTAATAGCAATCAGCCCCAGCATTTT.

This clonotype was detected only a few times. The CDR3 sequence: CSASRGMNYYGYTF. The DNA for the CDR3 is TGCAGTGCTAGCAGAGGGATGAATTACTATGGCTACACCTTC. The genes are TRBV20-1 and TRBJ1-2; no firm D call. The CDR3 contains 14 residues. CDR1 is DFQATT and CDR2 is SNEGSKA in the germline V gene (reference sequence). V lost 3 bases and J 3 bases, leaving 14 bases between the germline ends.

This clonotype was found a few times. The V gene is TRBV12-3 or TRBV12-4, the J gene TRBJ1-2, with D tentatively TRBD1 (5 bases). V was clipped by 4 bases and J by 7 bases, with 16 bases between them. This CDR3 has 14 amino acids. The CDR3 region is CASSYRTPIGGYTF. The CDR3 DNA reads as TGTGCCAGCAGTTACAGGACTCCCATCGGTGGCTACACCTTC.

This clonotype has only a few counts. The junction departs from germline at one end; a sequencing error may be responsible. V is TRBV7-2 and J is TRBJ1-2; D not resolved. Per the germline V gene, CDR1 is SGHTA and CDR2 is FQGNSA. This CDR3 spans 13 amino acids. This CDR3 reads CASSFVGRSQSFF. The DNA for the CDR3 is TGTGCCAGCAGCTTCGTAGGACGGAGCCAATCCTTCTTC.